These 32 T cell receptor beta chains came from one sample sequenced in a study of shared clonotypes between healthy human individuals. Generated by immunoSEQ multiplex PCR, the TCRdb table keeps only in-frame clones and is missing some. The repertoire holds over 2,000,000 clones, with 90% to 95% as singletons. The naive CD8 subset, CD45RO-negative cells positively selected for CCR7, excluded terminally differentiated effector memory CD45RA+ cells. Sequenced: naive CD8+ T cells from PBMCs. Receptors originate from a young man in good health. Some clones in this sample may be carry-over from other donors' samples.

This clone occurred once. The rearrangement uses TRBV5-8 and TRBJ2-7; D possibly corresponds to TRBD1 (5 bases). The CDR3 loop spans 13 amino acids. Germline V CDR1 and CDR2: SGHTS, YDEGEE. V was pared by 0 bases and J by 4 bases, with 8 bases between. CDR3 loop: CASSLAQGYEQYF. Here the CDR3 DNA reads TGTGCCAGCAGCTTGGCTCAGGGATACGAGCAGTACTTC.

This chain connects TRBV27 to TRBJ2-7; 7 bases are a match to TRBD1. V lost 2 bases to trimming and J lost 2 bases; unmatched junction nucleotides: 6. Germline loops: CDR1 MNHEY, CDR2 SMNVEV (reference sequence). This CDR3 has 15 amino acids. Here the CDR3 DNA reads TGTGCCAGCAGTTTAGCCAGGGACAGCCCCTACGAGCAGTACTTC. It translates to CASSLARDSPYEQYF.

The rearrangement uses TRBV6-1 and TRBJ1-1; D is unresolved. V lost 3 bases, J lost 0 bases, and 8 bases lay in between. Per the germline V gene, CDR1 is MNHNS and CDR2 is SASEGT. The CDR3 contains 14 residues. The CDR3 region is CASSDGYMNTEAFF. The CDR3 DNA is TGTGCCAGCAGTGATGGATACATGAACACTGAAGCTTTCTTT.

The chain joins TRBV27 to TRBJ2-3, with TRBD2 as a possible D gene (6 bases). This CDR3 has 18 amino acids. Per the germline V gene, CDR1 is MNHEY and CDR2 is SMNVEV (reference sequence). Trimming pared 5 bases from V and 10 bases from J, leaving 31 bases between. The CDR3: CASSPFHILAPATGAQYF. The CDR3 nucleotides are TGTGCCAGCAGTCCCTTCCACATACTAGCCCCGGCCACAGGAGCGCAGTATTTT.

This sequence joins TRBV7-9 and TRBJ1-2; 8 nucleotides agree with TRBD1. This CDR3 is 13 amino acids long. J lost 2 bases, V lost 4 bases, and 0 bases had no gene match. Germline CDR1 SEHNR, CDR2 FQNEAQ (reference sequence). CDR3 region: CASSWDRNYGYTF. CDR3 bases: TGTGCCAGCAGCTGGGACAGGAACTATGGCTACACCTTC.

This clone was recorded once. This chain joins TRBV5-4 and TRBJ2-7; tentative D call: TRBD2 (7 bases). The CDR3 extends over 14 amino acids. Trimming cost V 0 bases and J 4 bases, with 11 bases left between them. The V gene's germline CDR1 is SGHNT and CDR2 YYREEE (reference sequence). The CDR3 spells CASSLGEGVYEQYF. The CDR3 nucleotides read TGTGCCAGCAGCTTGGGGGAGGGGGTATACGAGCAGTACTTC.

The CDR3 coding sequence is TGTGCCAGCAGTCACTATCGGACAGCGGTCAGCTACGAGCAGTACTTC. Translating it yields CASSHYRTAVSYEQYF. The gene calls are TRBV27 and TRBJ2-7; TRBD1 might be the D (6 bases). Germline CDR1 reads MNHEY; CDR2 reads SMNVEV (reference sequence). V was clipped by 5 bases and J by 3 bases, with 20 bases between them. The CDR3 consists of 16 residues.

The chain employs TRBV19 and TRBJ2-7; 8 bases align to TRBD2. The CDR3 is 14 amino acids. The ends lost 4 bases at V and 5 bases at J; junction bases unmatched: 7. Germline loops: CDR1 LNHDA, CDR2 SQIVND (reference sequence). Here the CDR3 DNA reads TGTGCCAGTAGTACCTTCGGACTAGCTCACGAGCAGTACTTC. Translation gives CASSTFGLAHEQYF. Variable domain in full (rest from reference TRBV19 and TRBJ2-7): DGGITQSPKYLFRKEGQNVTLSCEQNLNHDAMYWYRQDPGQGLRLIYYSQIVNDFQKGDIAEGYSVSREKKESFPLTVTSAQKNPTAFYLCASSTFGLAHEQYFGPGTRLTVT.

This clone was seen only once. This rearrangement joins TRBV5-1 to TRBJ2-7; D is unclear. CDR1 is SGHRS, CDR2 YFSETQ, per germline. V was clipped by 3 bases and J by 0 bases, with 10 bases between them. The CDR3 is 14 residues long. The CDR3 bases are TGCGCCAGCAGCTCCAAGGGTCCCTCCTACGAGCAGTACTTC. This gives the protein CASSSKGPSYEQYF.

This clone was seen only once. The V call is TRBV27, the J call TRBJ2-3; possible D gene TRBD2, 6 bases. Trimming shortened V by 5 bases and J by 2 bases, and 20 bases separated the two germline ends. Germline CDR1 MNHEY, CDR2 SMNVEV (reference sequence). The CDR3 has 17 residues. In DNA form, the CDR3 reads TGTGCCAGCAGTGACGGGGACTCCACCACCTCCACAGATACGCAGTATTTT. Protein product: CASSDGDSTTSTDTQYF.

Concerning this clone itself: Other nucleotide sequences in the sample specify the same CDR3. The rearrangement links TRBV15 to TRBJ1-5; D gene uncertain. The CDR3 covers 16 residues. Trimming cost V 0 bases and J 0 bases, with 9 bases left between them. Germline CDR1 is LNHNV and CDR2 is YYDKDF (reference sequence). The CDR3 bases are TGTGCCACCAGCAGAGATCGAGGGTATAGCAATCAGCCCCAGCATTTT. Protein: CATSRDRGYSNQPQHF.

The CDR3 coding sequence is TGTGCCAGTAGACTCGGAAGGGATTCACCCCTCCACTTT. This codes for CASRLGRDSPLHF. The rearrangement uses TRBV19 and TRBJ1-6; D gene unclear. The germline V and J ends were trimmed by 6 bases and 8 bases, with 11 bases remaining between them. The CDR3 is made up of 13 amino acids. In germline, CDR1 is LNHDA, CDR2 SQIVND (reference sequence).

The V gene is TRBV5-4, the J gene TRBJ1-1; D not certain. The CDR3 runs 15 residues. CDR1 and CDR2 from the germline V gene are SGHNT and YYREEE (reference sequence). V gave up 0 bases and J gave up 0 bases, with 9 bases separating them. This chain's CDR3 is CASSLAQALNTEAFF. The CDR3 DNA reads as TGTGCCAGCAGCTTGGCCCAGGCGTTGAACACTGAAGCTTTCTTT.

The V and J genes are TRBV2 and TRBJ2-1; 8 nucleotides align to TRBD1. The length of the CDR3 is 16 residues. CDR1 SNHLY and CDR2 FYNNEI come from the germline V gene. Trimming took 8 bases from V and 2 from J; bases not matched to a gene: 11. In DNA, the CDR3 is TGTGCCAGCCTAACCACCGGGACAGGCGCCTACAATGAGCAGTTCTTC. It encodes CASLTTGTGAYNEQFF.

The chain couples TRBV27 to TRBJ2-5, with 11 bases aligning to TRBD1. CDR1 is MNHEY and CDR2 is SMNVEV in the germline V gene (reference sequence). Trimming removed 5 bases from V and 4 bases from J; junction bases left unmatched: 9. The CDR3 contains 16 residues. The CDR3 sequence is CASSTRTGGNPETQYF. The CDR3 DNA sequence: TGTGCCAGCAGTACAAGGACAGGGGGCAACCCAGAGACCCAGTACTTC.

The chain is built from TRBV11-3 and TRBJ2-7, with 9 bases lining up with TRBD1. Per the germline V gene, CDR1 is SGHNT and CDR2 is YENEEA. Trimming removed 6 bases from V and 7 bases from J; junction bases left unmatched: 10. CDR3 length equals 14 residues. This chain's CDR3 is CASSPGTGLYEQYF. The DNA for the CDR3 is TGTGCCAGCAGTCCCGGGACAGGGCTTTATGAGCAGTACTTC.

The rearrangement joins TRBV28 to TRBJ2-7; D may be TRBD1 or TRBD2 (6 bases each). The CDR3 covers 15 residues. The germline V gene encodes CDR1 MDHEN and CDR2 SYDVKM. V was pared by 8 bases and J by 7 bases, with 24 bases between. In DNA, the CDR3 is TGTGCCAGCGGTGAAACGGGGGCTTTTTATCAAGAGCAGTACTTC. Its protein is CASGETGAFYQEQYF.

The CDR3 loop reads CASSFRLAGGADTQYF. CDR3 sequence (DNA): TGTGCCAGCAGCTTTCGACTAGCGGGAGGCGCAGATACGCAGTATTTT. The chain employs TRBV13 and TRBJ2-3, with 13 bases lining up with TRBD2. After removal of 3 bases from V and 4 bases from J, the junction contained 4 bases not matched to a gene. The germline V gene has CDR1 PRHDT and CDR2 FYEKMQ (reference sequence). CDR3 length: 16 amino acids.

This chain uses TRBV6-5 with TRBJ2-3; 8 nucleotides align to TRBD1. V trimming: 7 bases; J trimming: 3 bases; junction bases outside the gene matches: 6. The germline CDR1 and CDR2 sequences are MNHEY and SVGAGI. This CDR3 has 14 residues. The CDR3 DNA follows: TGTGCCAGCATGGACAGGGTCAGAACAGATACGCAGTATTTT. This translates into CASMDRVRTDTQYF.

This clone is a singleton in its sample. Additional DNA sequences in this sample encode the identical CDR3. This sequence joins TRBV7-6 and TRBJ2-1; no clear D. CDR3 length: 13 residues. V was cut by 1 base and J by 6 bases, with 7 bases left in between. Germline lookup yields CDR1 SGHVS and CDR2 FNYEAQ. CDR3 bases: TGTGCCAGCAGCTTAGGGGAAGGCAATGAGCAGTTCTTC. This gives the protein CASSLGEGNEQFF.

CDR3 residues: CAWSVRSEQFF. The CDR3 DNA sequence: TGTGCCTGGAGTGTACGGAGTGAGCAGTTCTTC. V usage is TRBV30 and J usage is TRBJ2-1, with D unresolved. The germline V gene encodes CDR1 GTSNPN and CDR2 SVGIG (reference sequence). The CDR3 loop spans 11 amino acids. Trimming shortened V by 0 bases and J by 9 bases, and 6 bases separated the two germline ends.

The chain recombines TRBV4-3 with TRBJ1-4; 10 nucleotides align to TRBD1. Germline V lookup: CDR1 LGHNA, CDR2 YSLEER. The CDR3 has 16 residues. Germline trimming cut 3 bases from V and 6 bases from J; bases unmatched to any gene: 7. CDR3 region: CASSQTGTGDYEKLFF. For the CDR3, the DNA is TGCGCCAGCAGCCAGACAGGGACAGGGGACTATGAAAAACTGTTTTTT.

The chain uses TRBV7-9 and TRBJ1-1; TRBD1 agrees at 9 bases. The trim removed 4 bases at V and 1 base at J, leaving 4 bases unmatched. The CDR3 runs 15 residues. The germline V gene has CDR1 SEHNR and CDR2 FQNEAQ (reference sequence). Here the CDR3 DNA reads TGTGCCAGCAGCTCCAGACAGGGGGAGAACACTGAAGCTTTCTTT. Translation: CASSSRQGENTEAFF.

The chain employs TRBV4-2 and TRBJ2-4; a possible D gene is TRBD2 (6 bases). Germline lookup yields CDR1 LGHNA and CDR2 YNFKEQ. The CDR3 consists of 17 residues. V was trimmed by 2 bases and J by 1 base, leaving 15 bases between them. The CDR3 nucleotides read TGTGCCAGCAGCCAACGTGTGGGAGGAAGGGCCAAAAACATTCAGTACTTC. It translates to CASSQRVGGRAKNIQYF.

This sequence joins TRBV25-1 and TRBJ2-1; D may correspond to TRBD1 or TRBD2 (5 bases each). V was shortened by 1 base and J by 0 bases, with 13 bases between the two germline ends. This CDR3 spans 17 amino acids. Germline lookup yields CDR1 MGHDK and CDR2 SYGVNS. The CDR3 here is CASSEFARDLSYNEQFF. Here the CDR3 DNA reads TGTGCCAGCAGTGAATTTGCGAGGGACCTCTCCTACAATGAGCAGTTCTTC.

On this clone: This sample also contains other DNA sequences that code for the same CDR3. The J gene is TRBJ1-4, the V gene TRBV9; a possible D gene is TRBD1 (5 bases). The V and J ends lost 0 bases and 4 bases respectively, with 7 bases between them. Germline values: CDR1 SGDLS, CDR2 YYNGEE. The CDR3 sequence is 14 residues long. CDR3 coding DNA: TGTGCCAGCAGCGTAGCAGGGTTTAATGAAAAACTGTTTTTT. Translation: CASSVAGFNEKLFF.

The chain couples TRBV27 to TRBJ1-1; 12 bases fit TRBD1. This CDR3 is 16 amino acids long. Trimming took 2 bases from V and 4 from J; bases not matched to a gene: 5. Germline V gene lookup returns CDR1 MNHEY and CDR2 SMNVEV (reference sequence). CDR3 in amino acids: CASSLRGQGASTEAFF. The CDR3 coding sequence is TGTGCCAGCAGTTTACGGGGACAGGGGGCCAGCACTGAAGCTTTCTTT.

This clone has just a few counts. The sample carries other DNA sequences with the same CDR3. The chain joins TRBV12-5 to TRBJ1-1; D remains unclear. The V end was cut by 5 bases, the J end by 0 bases, with 7 bases between. The V gene's germline CDR1 is LGHNT and CDR2 FRNRAP. The CDR3 covers 13 residues. The CDR3 sequence: CASGLGMNTEAFF. CDR3 nucleotides: TGTGCTAGTGGTCTAGGGATGAACACTGAAGCTTTCTTT. The full variable domain, in which reference TRBV12-5 and TRBJ1-1 provide the parts outside the CDR3, is DARVTQTPRHKVTEMGQEVTMRCQPILGHNTVFWYRQTMMQGLELLAYFRNRAPLDDSGMPKDRFSAEMPDATLATLKIQPSEPRDSAVYFCASGLGMNTEAFFGQGTRLTVV.

J is TRBJ2-7 and V is TRBV27; possible D gene TRBD2, 6 bases. This CDR3 is built from 15 residues. The V end lost 2 bases, the J end lost 1 base, and 12 bases lay between the germline ends. The germline V gene encodes CDR1 MNHEY and CDR2 SMNVEV (reference sequence). The CDR3 DNA is TGTGCCAGCAGTTTAGCCCTAGCGAGGTCCTACGAGCAGTACTTC. Its protein is CASSLALARSYEQYF.

The chain links TRBV4-1 to TRBJ2-1, with 10 positions matching TRBD2. In germline, CDR1 is MGHRA, CDR2 YSYEKL. With 1 base clipped from V and 7 bases from J, the junction kept 10 bases outside the gene matches. The CDR3 spans 17 residues. CDR3: CASSQAIGLAAVNEQFF. In DNA form, the CDR3 reads TGCGCCAGCAGCCAAGCGATAGGACTAGCGGCGGTGAATGAGCAGTTCTTC.

The CDR3 is CASSPITPGQSHEQYF. CDR3 DNA sequence: TGTGCCAGCAGCCCCATTACTCCGGGACAATCCCACGAGCAGTACTTC. This sequence joins TRBV7-9 and TRBJ2-7, with D possibly matching TRBD1 (6 bases). The CDR3 covers 16 residues. The germline CDR1 and CDR2 sequences are SEHNR and FQNEAQ (reference sequence). Trimming shortened V by 5 bases and J by 5 bases, and 22 bases separated the two germline ends.

The chain carries TRBV7-9 and TRBJ1-2; maybe TRBD1 (5 bases). The CDR3 contains 15 residues. V was trimmed by 6 bases and J by 6 bases, leaving 20 bases between them. The V gene's germline CDR1 is SEHNR and CDR2 FQNEAQ (reference sequence). The CDR3 region has the DNA TGTGCCAGCAGTCAAGTTATGGGACGGGATCATGGCTACACCTTC. It specifies CASSQVMGRDHGYTF. Full variable domain (missing parts from reference TRBV7-9 and TRBJ1-2): DTGVSQNPRHKITKRGQNVTFRCDPISEHNRLYWYRQTLGQGPEFLTYFQNEAQLEKSRLLSDRFSAERPKGSFSTLEIQRTEQGDSAMYLCASSQVMGRDHGYTFGSGTRLTVV.